Each of the 10 T cell receptor beta chains below was sequenced from the same sample in a study of T cell responses to AZD1222 COVID-19 vaccine. TCRdb's table, derived via immunoSEQ multiplex PCR, lists solely in-frame clones and lacks some. The sample holds around 120,000 clones; approximately 90% are singletons and the top ten take 1.1%. Material: peripheral blood, obtained on day 0 of AZD1222 vaccination. Source of these receptors: an adult in good health.

This sequence joins TRBV7-6 and TRBJ2-7; unclear D gene. This CDR3 comprises 15 residues. CDR1 SGHVS and CDR2 FNYEAQ come from the germline V gene. V shed 4 bases and J shed 3 bases, with 16 bases lying between them. The CDR3 coding sequence is TGTGCCAGCAGCTCCTGGGCAGGACCCAGCTACGAGCAGTACTTC. This codes for CASSSWAGPSYEQYF.

The sample holds one count of this clone. The chain has TRBV28 and TRBJ2-5; 8 positions match TRBD2. The CDR3 sequence is 17 residues long. Unmatched junction bases numbered 13, after V lost 7 bases and J lost 0 bases. Germline-derived CDR1 and CDR2 are MDHEN and SYDVKM. CDR3 sequence: CASKSGGVRENQETQYF. Here the CDR3 DNA reads TGTGCCAGCAAATCCGGGGGGGTGCGGGAGAACCAAGAGACCCAGTACTTC.

This chain connects TRBV19 to TRBJ2-2, with D possibly being TRBD1 (5 bases). Trimming removed 8 bases from V and 2 bases from J, with 12 bases in between. The CDR3 is 14 residues long. Per germline, CDR1 LNHDA and CDR2 SQIVND (reference sequence). The CDR3 nucleotides read TGTGCCAGTTTGGACAACCTCAACACCGGGGAGCTGTTTTTT. Its translation is CASLDNLNTGELFF.

This chain connects TRBV28 to TRBJ1-4, with a possible D match to TRBD1 (6 bases). This CDR3 spans 13 amino acids. CDR1 and CDR2 (germline): MDHEN, SYDVKM. Trimming took 9 bases from V and 7 from J, leaving 15 bases between them. CDR3 in amino acids: CASKRRDIEKLFF. In DNA form, the CDR3 reads TGTGCCAGTAAGAGAAGGGACATTGAAAAACTGTTTTTT.

This chain connects TRBV23-1 to TRBJ1-1; TRBD1 matches at 9 bases. TRBV23-1 counts as an open reading frame of uncertain function. The junction had 9 bases not matched to a gene; V was cut back by 6 bases and J by 7 bases. CDR3 length: 14 amino acids. The CDR3 nucleotides read TGCGCCAGCAGGATCCAGGGACAGGGAAATGAAGCTTTCTTT. Translation gives CASRIQGQGNEAFF.

This chain links TRBV6-5 with TRBJ2-5; D not resolved. The V and J ends lost 6 bases and 5 bases respectively, with 16 bases between them. The CDR3 spans 14 residues. Germline CDR1 is MNHEY and CDR2 is SVGAGI. This chain's CDR3 is CASSRVNGWETQYF. The CDR3 region has the DNA TGTGCCAGCAGCCGGGTAAATGGGTGGGAGACCCAGTACTTC.

This clone was counted once. This chain connects TRBV7-2 to TRBJ1-5, with D unresolved. Trimming pared 8 bases from V and 9 bases from J, leaving 17 bases between. The CDR3 contains 13 residues. Per the germline V gene, CDR1 is SGHTA and CDR2 is FQGNSA. The CDR3 loop reads CASANGVSRPQHF. The DNA of the CDR3 is TGTGCCAGCGCCAATGGGGTATCGCGGCCCCAGCATTTT.

The chain has TRBV20-1 and TRBJ1-1; D uncertain. Germline V gene data show CDR1 as DFQATT and CDR2 as SNEGSKA (reference sequence). The ends were cut back, 2 bases at V and 9 bases at J, with 10 bases in the middle. The CDR3 totals 11 residues. This CDR3 reads CSARTGKQAFF. The DNA for the CDR3 is TGCAGTGCTAGAACGGGGAAACAAGCTTTCTTT.

The chain has TRBV20-1 and TRBJ1-6; possible D gene TRBD1, 6 bases. CDR3 length: 13 residues. The V gene's germline CDR1 is DFQATT and CDR2 SNEGSKA (reference sequence). Trimming left V 3 bases short and J 7 bases short, with 10 bases between. The DNA of the CDR3 is TGCAGTGCTAGTTTGAGGGGGAATTCACCCCTCCACTTT. This translates into CSASLRGNSPLHF.

The rearrangement uses TRBV11-2 and TRBJ2-1, with D tentatively TRBD1 (6 bases). CDR1 is SGHAT, CDR2 FQNNGV, per germline. V lost 4 bases and J 1 base, leaving 14 bases between the germline ends. The CDR3 sequence is 16 residues long. The CDR3 bases are TGTGCCAGCAGCTCGGGACATTTATCGTCCTACAATGAGCAGTTCTTC. It is translated as CASSSGHLSSYNEQFF.